This paragraph reports one T cell receptor beta chain. Germline trimming cut 3 bases from V and 5 bases from J; bases unmatched to any gene: 21. This CDR3 is built from 18 residues. Germline V gene sequence: CDR1 DFQATT, CDR2 SNEGSKA (reference sequence). Genomic DNA acted as the template from which TCR beta VDJ combination and CDR3 sequence profiling were carried out. TCRdb used MiXCR to reprocess the reads, holding one entry per CDR3 protein. The sample has some 120,000 distinct CDR3 sequences, 48% seen once. This specimen belongs to a study of CD8+CD57+ T cells in acquired aplastic anemia. As for the study in general: Mean read depth for CD4+ cells from healthy donors was 9.5 million to 13 million.

V gene TRBV20-1 combines with J gene TRBJ1-1; 7 bases are shared with TRBD1. The clonotype originates from a human donor in good health, serving as a control. Material: sorted CD4+, CD8+, or CD8+CD57+ T cells (not recorded which) from PBMCs. The CDR3 DNA reads as TGCAGTGCTAGTCTCCCAGGGGGATCGACCCGGCGGGGTACTGAAGCTTTCTTT. It codes for CSASLPGGSTRRGTEAFF.